This TCR beta chain was observed in a study of T-cell reconstitution after alpha-beta-depleted transplantation in children. CDR3 size: 17 residues. From germline, CDR1 is DFQATT and CDR2 SNEGSKA (reference sequence). The V end was cut by 3 bases, the J end by 2 bases, with 23 bases between. Preparing the TCRbeta library involved the use of unique molecular identifiers. TCRdb re-called the PCR reads with MiXCR, one entry per CDR3 protein. The repertoire holds over 400,000 distinct CDR3 sequences, with around two fifths as singletons. This chain joins TRBV20-1 and TRBJ2-7, with TRBD1 as a possible D gene (5 bases). The sample here was PBMCs, taken before TCRalphabeta/CD19-depleted stem cell transplant. The TCR sequence derives from a girl aged 2-10 years with aplastic anemia, due to receive a stem cell transplant. CDR3 protein: CSARVQVRAKKAYEQYF. In DNA form, the CDR3 reads TGCAGTGCTAGGGTACAGGTTAGGGCTAAAAAAGCCTACGAGCAGTACTTC.